This entry lists 5 T cell receptor beta chains sequenced from one sample in a study of siplizumab effects on memory and regulatory T cells. Assay used: immunoSEQ multiplex PCR; TCRdb lists only in-frame clones, some missing. The sample carries about 100,000 clones, around 94% recorded once. The sample consisted of Tregs sorted from blood. These receptors originate from a human donor in good health.

V usage is TRBV27 and J usage is TRBJ2-1; 9 nucleotides line up with TRBD2. The germline V gene has CDR1 MNHEY and CDR2 SMNVEV (reference sequence). V lost 0 bases and J lost 4; bases outside the gene matches: 1. This CDR3 has 15 residues. CDR3 sequence: CASSLSTSGYNEQFF. In DNA form, the CDR3 reads TGTGCCAGCAGTTTATCCACTAGCGGGTACAATGAGCAGTTCTTC.

This chain connects TRBV11-2 to TRBJ1-1; D remains unclear. CDR1 and CDR2 from the germline V gene are SGHAT and FQNNGV. The CDR3 has 13 amino acids. The V gene lost 1 base and the J gene lost 6 bases, with 9 bases spanning the gap. This chain's CDR3 is CASSLGVRSEAFF. CDR3 sequence (DNA): TGTGCCAGCAGCTTAGGGGTTCGCTCTGAAGCTTTCTTT.

The gene calls are TRBV20-1 and TRBJ2-7; D remains ambiguous. The CDR3 runs to 11 residues. Looked up from germline, CDR1 is DFQATT and CDR2 is SNEGSKA (reference sequence). V was cut by 7 bases and J by 6 bases, with 13 bases left in between. CDR3 sequence: CSGEHGGEQYF. The CDR3 DNA reads TGCAGTGGAGAGCATGGCGGCGAGCAGTACTTC.

V and J are TRBV29-1 and TRBJ1-2; D gene uncertain. V lost 7 bases and J lost 2, with 11 bases in between. Germline CDR1 is SQVTM and CDR2 is ANQGSEA. The CDR3 sequence is 12 residues long. The CDR3 protein is CSAQSGNYGYTF. CDR3 in DNA: TGCAGCGCCCAATCCGGAAACTATGGCTACACCTTC.

V gene TRBV30 combines with J gene TRBJ2-3, with a weak D call TRBD2 (6 bases). Per germline, CDR1 GTSNPN and CDR2 SVGIG (reference sequence). Trimming pared 1 base from V and 1 base from J, leaving 9 bases between. The CDR3 totals 14 residues. In DNA form, the CDR3 reads TGTGCCTGGAGTGGGGGACTCGGCACAGATACGCAGTATTTT. Translation gives CAWSGGLGTDTQYF.